The 18 T cell receptor beta chains below were found in one sample sequenced in a study of shared clonotypes between healthy human individuals. The data were produced by immunoSEQ multiplex PCR, yet TCRdb's version contains in-frame clones alone and is incomplete. The data contain 900,000 to 1,200,000 clones, roughly 74% of them singletons. The material sequenced was memory CD4+ T cells from PBMCs. Subset described: CD45RA-negative fraction. The source is a man aged 18 to 30 in good health. Some clones in this sample may be carry-over from other donors' samples.

Here the CDR3 DNA reads TGTGCCAGCTCACCACCTTCCGCGGGCAGCTCCTACGAGCAGTACTTC. It encodes CASSPPSAGSSYEQYF. The chain links TRBV18 to TRBJ2-7; D is perhaps TRBD2 (5 bases). The CDR3 has 16 amino acids. CDR1 is KGHSH, CDR2 LQKENI, per germline. V was cut by 0 bases and J by 0 bases, with 12 bases left in between. Complete variable domain (other parts from reference TRBV18 and TRBJ2-7): NAGVMQNPRHLVRRRGQEARLRCSPMKGHSHVYWYRQLPEEGLKFMVYLQKENIIDESGMPKERFSAEFPKEGPSILRIQQVVRGDSAAYFCASSPPSAGSSYEQYFGPGTRLTVT.

This chain joins TRBV5-8 and TRBJ2-7, with 9 positions matching TRBD1. CDR1 is SGHTS and CDR2 is YDEGEE in the germline V gene. The CDR3 is 13 residues long. The J segment lost 3 bases and the V segment lost 5 bases, leaving 3 bases of the junction unmatched. As DNA, the CDR3 is TGTGCCAGCAGTCGACAGGGGGACTACGAGCAGTACTTC. Translation gives CASSRQGDYEQYF.

V is TRBV6-5 and J is TRBJ2-1, with TRBD2 as a possible D gene (6 bases). Germline V lookup: CDR1 MNHEY, CDR2 SVGAGI. Trimming cost V 8 bases and J 7 bases, with 21 bases left between them. The CDR3 has 15 residues. The CDR3 sequence is CASCRRGASRNEQFF. In DNA form, the CDR3 reads TGTGCCAGCTGCCGGCGGGGTGCTAGCCGAAATGAGCAGTTCTTC.

The chain links TRBV13 to TRBJ1-2; D not resolved. Germline V gives CDR1 PRHDT, CDR2 FYEKMQ (reference sequence). Trimming took 6 bases from V and 2 from J, leaving 13 bases between them. This CDR3 is 14 amino acids long. The CDR3 DNA follows: TGTGCCAGCAGAGGCACTCGTTTCAACTATGGCTACACCTTC. Protein: CASRGTRFNYGYTF.

The rearrangement joins TRBV7-2 to TRBJ2-7, with 10 bases aligning to TRBD2. With 5 bases clipped from V and 3 bases from J, the junction kept 7 bases outside the gene matches. This CDR3 contains 15 residues. The germline V gene has CDR1 SGHTA and CDR2 FQGNSA. The CDR3 loop is CASSRLAGTSYEQYF. The CDR3 region has the DNA TGTGCCAGCAGCCGACTAGCGGGTACCAGCTACGAGCAGTACTTC.

V usage is TRBV11-2 and J usage is TRBJ1-1, with D maybe TRBD1 (6 bases). The CDR3 consists of 14 residues. Germline lookup yields CDR1 SGHAT and CDR2 FQNNGV. V was clipped by 7 bases and J by 5 bases, with 17 bases between them. CDR3 amino acids: CASILVGGGTEAFF. The CDR3, as DNA: TGTGCCAGCATCCTGGTAGGGGGTGGAACTGAAGCTTTCTTT.

The genes are TRBV28 and TRBJ1-2; 7 nucleotides match TRBD1. Germline lookup yields CDR1 MDHEN and CDR2 SYDVKM. J was trimmed by 5 bases and V by 5 bases; bases with no gene match: 5. The CDR3 is 13 amino acids. The CDR3 nucleotides read TGTGCCAGCAGTATGACAGGGTCTTATGGCTACACCTTC. This codes for CASSMTGSYGYTF.

This clone was seen only once. The chain carries TRBV15 and TRBJ2-3; D remains unclear. V gave up 4 bases and J gave up 2 bases, with 10 bases separating them. The germline V gene encodes CDR1 LNHNV and CDR2 YYDKDF (reference sequence). CDR3 length: 14 residues. DNA for the CDR3: TGTGCCACCAGCAACCTACAGCTCACAGATACGCAGTATTTT. It translates to CATSNLQLTDTQYF.

This clone was counted between two and nine times. V is TRBV7-3 and J is TRBJ2-5, with 10 bases aligning to TRBD1. J lost 4 bases, V lost 5 bases, and 4 bases had no gene match. The germline V gene encodes CDR1 SGHTA and CDR2 FQGTGA. The CDR3 totals 14 residues. The DNA for the CDR3 is TGTGCCAGCAGCCCGGGACAGGGGAGAGAGACCCAGTACTTC. It codes for CASSPGQGRETQYF.

The chain uses TRBV5-1 and TRBJ2-7; 7 bases map to TRBD2. Germline V gene lookup returns CDR1 SGHRS and CDR2 YFSETQ. The J segment lost 5 bases and the V segment lost 1 base, leaving 9 bases of the junction unmatched. The CDR3 covers 15 residues. The CDR3 nucleotides are TGCGCCAGCAGCTTGTTTCCCAGCGGGACTCACGAGCAGTACTTC. Amino acids: CASSLFPSGTHEQYF.

The CDR3 is CASSLAREETQYF. The CDR3 nucleotides read TGTGCCAGCAGCTTGGCGAGGGAAGAGACCCAGTACTTC. This chain joins TRBV5-5 and TRBJ2-5; tentatively, D is TRBD2 (5 bases). V dropped 0 bases and J dropped 3 bases, with 6 bases sitting between them. Germline-derived CDR1 and CDR2 are SGHKS and YYEKEE (reference sequence). CDR3 size: 13 residues. Drawing the rest from reference TRBV5-5 and TRBJ2-5, the complete variable domain is DAGVTQSPTHLIKTRGQQVTLRCSPISGHKSVSWYQQVLGQGPQFIFQYYEKEERGRGNFPDRFSARQFPNYSSELNVNALLLGDSALYLCASSLAREETQYFGPGTRLLVL.

J is TRBJ2-7 and V is TRBV15; D gene uncertain. The CDR3 has 13 amino acids. The V gene lost 5 bases and the J gene lost 3 bases, with 11 bases spanning the gap. In germline, CDR1 is LNHNV, CDR2 YYDKDF (reference sequence). CDR3 amino acids: CATSEGIGYEQYF. CDR3 nucleotide sequence: TGTGCCACCAGCGAAGGAATAGGCTACGAGCAGTACTTC.

J is TRBJ2-1 and V is TRBV4-3; 7 nucleotides line up with TRBD2. From germline, CDR1 is LGHNA and CDR2 YSLEER. The CDR3 covers 17 residues. J lost 8 bases, V lost 4 bases, and 17 bases had no gene match. In DNA, the CDR3 is TGCGCCAGCAGCCGAGGCGGGGGAGCGCAATGGGGGGATGAGCAGTTCTTC. Its protein product is CASSRGGGAQWGDEQFF.

The chain joins TRBV30 to TRBJ2-7; unclear D gene. Germline V gene sequence: CDR1 GTSNPN, CDR2 SVGIG (reference sequence). The V end was cut by 3 bases, the J end by 3 bases, with 12 bases between. The CDR3 is made up of 13 amino acids. The CDR3 region is CAWSPYRDYEQYF. The CDR3 coding sequence is TGTGCCTGGAGCCCCTACCGAGACTACGAGCAGTACTTC.

The CDR3 region is CASSLQVKAAFF. CDR3 DNA: TGTGCCAGCAGTTTGCAGGTGAAGGCAGCTTTCTTT. The J gene is TRBJ1-1, the V gene TRBV28; D is undetermined. This CDR3 contains 12 residues. Deletions cut 3 bases from V and 10 bases from J, with 12 bases between. The V gene's germline CDR1 is MDHEN and CDR2 SYDVKM.

Details on this clone: The sample has other DNA sequences that encode this CDR3 too. This chain connects TRBV5-1 to TRBJ2-7; D is tentatively TRBD1 or TRBD2 (5 bases each). The germline gives CDR1 SGHRS, CDR2 YFSETQ. The V gene lost 3 bases and the J gene lost 0 bases, with 7 bases spanning the gap. This CDR3 contains 13 residues. The CDR3 DNA reads TGCGCCAGCAGCTCTGGGGGCTCCTACGAGCAGTACTTC. Translating it yields CASSSGGSYEQYF.

There are a few counts of this clone. This chain joins TRBV5-1 and TRBJ2-7, with TRBD1 identical over 8 bases. V was pared by 0 bases and J by 5 bases, with 10 bases of the junction left unmatched. The CDR3 is made up of 16 amino acids. Germline lookup yields CDR1 SGHRS and CDR2 YFSETQ. CDR3 in amino acids: CASSLVGDRGLNEQYF. Here the CDR3 DNA reads TGCGCCAGCAGCTTGGTAGGTGACAGGGGATTGAACGAGCAGTACTTC.

The sample holds many counts of this clone. The chain has TRBV5-6 and TRBJ2-5; no definite D call. V dropped 4 bases and J dropped 0 bases, with 13 bases sitting between them. The CDR3 is 15 residues long. Germline CDR1 is SGHDT and CDR2 is YYEEEE. DNA of the CDR3: TGTGCCAGCAGCCTGGACCCGATGTACCAAGAGACCCAGTACTTC. This gives the protein CASSLDPMYQETQYF.